The clone carrying this T cell receptor (beta chain) was picked up a small number of times. Antigen: not known. This entry belongs to a study of OX40 agonist ivuxolimab in advanced cancers. As for the study in general: Ivuxolimab, an agonistic anti-OX40 (CD134) antibody, was given to patients. Participants, approximately 83% male, averaged roughly 60 years of age, ranging from about 23 to 90.

V was pared by 1 base and J by 12 bases, with 8 bases of the junction left unmatched. Germline V gene sequence: CDR1 SGHVS, CDR2 FQNEAQ. This CDR3 comprises 13 residues. Study observations and caveats: CD8+ T cells (on average) carried more expanded clones than CD4+ T cells.

Using immunoSEQ multiplex PCR, the repertoire was profiled, and TCRdb retains in-frame clones only, with some absent. The repertoire holds tens of thousands of clones, with around 85% as singletons. The starting material was CD4+ or CD8+ T cells sorted from blood, obtained in a trial of the OX40 agonist ivuxolimab. The origin of this receptor is an adult with an advanced solid tumor such as melanoma, head and neck, liver or kidney cancer. This chain joins TRBV7-8 and TRBJ2-7; 8 bases agree with TRBD2. CDR3 in amino acids: CASSLGARGGGYF. The CDR3 DNA sequence: TGTGCCAGCAGCTTAGGGGCCCGGGGGGGAGGGTACTTC.